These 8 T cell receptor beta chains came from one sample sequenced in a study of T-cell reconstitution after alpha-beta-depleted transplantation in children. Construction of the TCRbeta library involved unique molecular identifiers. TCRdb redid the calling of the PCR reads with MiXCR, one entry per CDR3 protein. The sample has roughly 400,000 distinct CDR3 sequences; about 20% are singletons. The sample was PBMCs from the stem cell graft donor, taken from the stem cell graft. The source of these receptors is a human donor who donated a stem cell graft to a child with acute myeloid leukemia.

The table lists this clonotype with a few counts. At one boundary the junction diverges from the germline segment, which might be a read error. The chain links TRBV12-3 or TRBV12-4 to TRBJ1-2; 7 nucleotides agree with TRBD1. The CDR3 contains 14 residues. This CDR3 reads CASSLDREGEGYTF. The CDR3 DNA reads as TGTGCCAGCAGCTTAGACAGGGAAGGAGAAGGCTACACCTTC.

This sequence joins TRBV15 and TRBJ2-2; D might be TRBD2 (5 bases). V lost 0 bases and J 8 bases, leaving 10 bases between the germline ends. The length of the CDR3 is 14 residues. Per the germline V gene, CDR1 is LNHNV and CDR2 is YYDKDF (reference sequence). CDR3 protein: CATSRDSGSGELFF. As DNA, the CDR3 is TGTGCCACCAGCAGAGATTCGGGATCGGGGGAGCTGTTTTTT.

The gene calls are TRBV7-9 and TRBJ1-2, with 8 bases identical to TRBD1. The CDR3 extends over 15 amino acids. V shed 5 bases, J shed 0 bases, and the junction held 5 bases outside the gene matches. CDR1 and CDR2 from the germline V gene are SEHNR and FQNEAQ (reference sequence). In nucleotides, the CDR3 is TGTGCCAGCAGCCCTACAGGGGGGGCTAACTATGGCTACACCTTC. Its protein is CASSPTGGANYGYTF.

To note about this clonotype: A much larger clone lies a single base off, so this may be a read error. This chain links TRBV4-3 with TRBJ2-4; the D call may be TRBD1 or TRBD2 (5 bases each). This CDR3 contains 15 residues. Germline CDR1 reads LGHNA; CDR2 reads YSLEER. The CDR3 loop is CASSQEGTDPNIEYF. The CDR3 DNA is TGCGCCAGCAGCCAAGAAGGGACGGACCCAAACATTGAGTACTTC.

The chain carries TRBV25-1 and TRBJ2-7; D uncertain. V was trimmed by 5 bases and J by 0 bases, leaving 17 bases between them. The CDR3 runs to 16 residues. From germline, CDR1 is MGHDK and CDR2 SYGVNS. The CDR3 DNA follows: TGTGCCAGCAGTATGGACGGACGCCGGCCCTCCTACGAGCAGTACTTC. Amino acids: CASSMDGRRPSYEQYF.

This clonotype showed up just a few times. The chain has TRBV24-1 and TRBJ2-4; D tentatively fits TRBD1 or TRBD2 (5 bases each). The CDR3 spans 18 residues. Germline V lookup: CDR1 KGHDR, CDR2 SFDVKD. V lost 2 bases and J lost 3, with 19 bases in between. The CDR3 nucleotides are TGTGCCACCAGTGATTCTGCAGGACAAGCTGGGGGCAAAAACATTCAGTACTTC. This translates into CATSDSAGQAGGKNIQYF.

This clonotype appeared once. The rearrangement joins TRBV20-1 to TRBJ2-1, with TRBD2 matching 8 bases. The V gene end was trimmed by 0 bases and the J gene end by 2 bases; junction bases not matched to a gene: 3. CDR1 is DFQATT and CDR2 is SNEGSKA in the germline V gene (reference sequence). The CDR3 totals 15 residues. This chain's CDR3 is CSARDGAGAYNEQFF. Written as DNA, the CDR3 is TGCAGTGCTAGAGATGGAGCGGGAGCCTACAATGAGCAGTTCTTC.

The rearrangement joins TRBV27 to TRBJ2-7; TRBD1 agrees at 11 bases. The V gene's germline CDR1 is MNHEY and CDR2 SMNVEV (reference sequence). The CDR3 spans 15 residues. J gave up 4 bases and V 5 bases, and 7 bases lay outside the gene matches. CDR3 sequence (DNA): TGTGCCAGCAGTATTGGACAGGGGGCTTTGTACGAGCAGTACTTC. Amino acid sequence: CASSIGQGALYEQYF.